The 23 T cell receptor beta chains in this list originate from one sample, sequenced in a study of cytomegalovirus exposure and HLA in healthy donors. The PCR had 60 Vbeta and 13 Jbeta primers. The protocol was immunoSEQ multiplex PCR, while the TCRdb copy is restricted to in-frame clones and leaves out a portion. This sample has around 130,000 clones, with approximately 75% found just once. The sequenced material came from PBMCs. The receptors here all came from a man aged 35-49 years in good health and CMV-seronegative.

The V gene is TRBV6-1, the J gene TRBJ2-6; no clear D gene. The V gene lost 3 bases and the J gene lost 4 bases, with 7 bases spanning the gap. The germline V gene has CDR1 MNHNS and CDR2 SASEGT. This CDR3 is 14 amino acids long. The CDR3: CASSDLGGANVLTF. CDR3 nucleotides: TGTGCCAGCAGTGATCTAGGAGGGGCCAACGTCCTGACTTTC.

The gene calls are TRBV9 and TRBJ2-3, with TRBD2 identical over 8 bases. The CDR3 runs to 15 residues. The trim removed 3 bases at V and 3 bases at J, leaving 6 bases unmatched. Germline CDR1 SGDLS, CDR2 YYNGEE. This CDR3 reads CASSGAGGPTDTQYF. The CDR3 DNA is TGTGCCAGCAGCGGCGCGGGGGGCCCGACAGATACGCAGTATTTT.

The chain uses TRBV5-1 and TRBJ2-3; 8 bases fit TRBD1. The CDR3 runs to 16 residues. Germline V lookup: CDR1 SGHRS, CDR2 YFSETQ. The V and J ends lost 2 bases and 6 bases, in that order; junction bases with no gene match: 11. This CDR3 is CASSFAGGRTWDTQYF. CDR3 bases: TGCGCCAGCAGCTTCGCAGGGGGCAGAACTTGGGATACGCAGTATTTT.

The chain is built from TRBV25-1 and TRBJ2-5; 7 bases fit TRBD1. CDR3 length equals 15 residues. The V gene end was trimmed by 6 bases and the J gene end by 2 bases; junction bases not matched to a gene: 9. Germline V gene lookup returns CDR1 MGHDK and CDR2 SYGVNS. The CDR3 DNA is TGTGCCAGCAGCCGATTGACAGGGCAACAAGAGACCCAGTACTTC. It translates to CASSRLTGQQETQYF.

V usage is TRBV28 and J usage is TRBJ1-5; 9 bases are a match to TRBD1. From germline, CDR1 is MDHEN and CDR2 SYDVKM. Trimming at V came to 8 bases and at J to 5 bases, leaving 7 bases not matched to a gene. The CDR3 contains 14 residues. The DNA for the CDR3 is TGTGCCAGCCTTCCCGGACAGGGGCATCAGCCCCAGCATTTT. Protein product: CASLPGQGHQPQHF.

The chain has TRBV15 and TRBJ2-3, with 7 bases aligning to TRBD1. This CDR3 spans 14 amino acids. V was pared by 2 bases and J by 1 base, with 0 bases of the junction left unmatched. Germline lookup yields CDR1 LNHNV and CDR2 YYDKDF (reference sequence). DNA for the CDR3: TGTGCCACCAGCAGAACAGGGGGCACAGATACGCAGTATTTT. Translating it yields CATSRTGGTDTQYF.

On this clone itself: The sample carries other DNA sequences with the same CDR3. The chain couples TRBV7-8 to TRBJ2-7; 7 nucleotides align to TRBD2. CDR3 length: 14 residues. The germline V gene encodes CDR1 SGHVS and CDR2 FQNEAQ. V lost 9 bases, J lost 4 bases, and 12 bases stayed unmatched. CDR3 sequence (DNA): TGTGCCAGTAGTCTCTTGGCGGGAGTTTACGAGCAGTACTTC. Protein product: CASSLLAGVYEQYF. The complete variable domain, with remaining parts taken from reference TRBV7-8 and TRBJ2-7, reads GAGVSQSPRYKVAKRGQDVALRCDPISGHVSLFWYQQALGQGPEFLTYFQNEAQLDKSGLPSDRFFAERPEGSVSTLKIQRTQQEDSAVYLCASSLLAGVYEQYFGPGTRLTVT.

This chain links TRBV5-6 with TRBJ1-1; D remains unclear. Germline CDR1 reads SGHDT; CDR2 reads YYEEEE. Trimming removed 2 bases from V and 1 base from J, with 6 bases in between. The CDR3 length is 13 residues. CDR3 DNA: TGTGCCAGCAGCTTTAGGAGGAACACTGAAGCTTTCTTT. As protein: CASSFRRNTEAFF.

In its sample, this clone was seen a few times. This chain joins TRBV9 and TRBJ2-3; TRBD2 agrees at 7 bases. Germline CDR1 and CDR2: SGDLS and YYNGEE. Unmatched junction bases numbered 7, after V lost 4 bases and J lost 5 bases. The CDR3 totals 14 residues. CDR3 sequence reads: CASSPRLAVDTQYF. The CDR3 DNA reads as TGTGCCAGCAGCCCGAGACTAGCTGTAGATACGCAGTATTTT.

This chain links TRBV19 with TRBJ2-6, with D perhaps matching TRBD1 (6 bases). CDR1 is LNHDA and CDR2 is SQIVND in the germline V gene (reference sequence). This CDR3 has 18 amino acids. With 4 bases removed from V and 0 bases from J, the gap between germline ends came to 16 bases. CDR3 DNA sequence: TGTGCCAGTAGTAAAAACAGGGCAAGCAACTCTGGGGCCAACGTCCTGACTTTC. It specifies CASSKNRASNSGANVLTF.

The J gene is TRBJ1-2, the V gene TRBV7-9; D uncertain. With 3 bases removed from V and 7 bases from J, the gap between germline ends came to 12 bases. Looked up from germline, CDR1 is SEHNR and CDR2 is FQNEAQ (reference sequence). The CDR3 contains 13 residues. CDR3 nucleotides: TGTGCCAGCAGCTTTCCTAGGACTGGTGGCTACACCTTC. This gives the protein CASSFPRTGGYTF.

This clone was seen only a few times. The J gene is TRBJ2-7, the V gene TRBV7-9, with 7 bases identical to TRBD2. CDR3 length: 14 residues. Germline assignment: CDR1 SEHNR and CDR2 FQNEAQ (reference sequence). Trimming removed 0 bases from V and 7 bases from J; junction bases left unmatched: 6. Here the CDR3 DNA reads TGTGCCAGCAGCTTAGCGGGAGGGCCAGGTGAGCAGTACTTC. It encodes CASSLAGGPGEQYF.

The CDR3 DNA reads as TGTGCCAGCTCACCCGTCCAGGGAAACTATGGCTACACCTTC. Residues: CASSPVQGNYGYTF. The chain couples TRBV18 to TRBJ1-2; D may be TRBD1 (5 bases). The CDR3 contains 14 residues. Germline loops: CDR1 KGHSH, CDR2 LQKENI. Trimming removed 3 bases from V and 2 bases from J, with 10 bases in between.

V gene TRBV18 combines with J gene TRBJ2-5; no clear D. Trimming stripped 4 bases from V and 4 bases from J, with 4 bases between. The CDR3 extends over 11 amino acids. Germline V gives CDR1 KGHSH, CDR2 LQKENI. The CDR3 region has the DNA TGTGCCAGCTCACGCGGAGAGACCCAGTACTTC. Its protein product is CASSRGETQYF.

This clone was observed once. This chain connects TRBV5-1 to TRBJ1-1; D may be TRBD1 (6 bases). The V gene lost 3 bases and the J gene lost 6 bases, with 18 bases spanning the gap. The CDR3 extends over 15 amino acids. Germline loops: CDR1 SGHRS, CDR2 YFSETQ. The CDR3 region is CASSWGGAPMAEAFF. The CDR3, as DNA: TGCGCCAGCAGCTGGGGGGGGGCGCCGATGGCTGAAGCTTTCTTT.

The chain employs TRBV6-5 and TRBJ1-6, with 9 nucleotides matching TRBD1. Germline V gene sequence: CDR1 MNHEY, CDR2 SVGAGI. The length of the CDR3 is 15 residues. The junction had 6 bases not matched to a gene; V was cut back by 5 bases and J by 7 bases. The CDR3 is CASSLTGGDNSPLHF. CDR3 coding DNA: TGTGCCAGCAGTCTGACAGGGGGAGACAATTCACCCCTCCACTTT.

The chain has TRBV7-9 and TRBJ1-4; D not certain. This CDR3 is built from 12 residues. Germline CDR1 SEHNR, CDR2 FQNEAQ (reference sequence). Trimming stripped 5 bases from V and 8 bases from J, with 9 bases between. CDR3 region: CASSPSREKLFF. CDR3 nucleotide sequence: TGTGCCAGCAGCCCCTCTAGGGAAAAACTGTTTTTT. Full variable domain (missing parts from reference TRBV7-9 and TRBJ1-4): DTGVSQNPRHKITKRGQNVTFRCDPISEHNRLYWYRQTLGQGPEFLTYFQNEAQLEKSRLLSDRFSAERPKGSFSTLEIQRTEQGDSAMYLCASSPSREKLFFGSGTQLSVL.

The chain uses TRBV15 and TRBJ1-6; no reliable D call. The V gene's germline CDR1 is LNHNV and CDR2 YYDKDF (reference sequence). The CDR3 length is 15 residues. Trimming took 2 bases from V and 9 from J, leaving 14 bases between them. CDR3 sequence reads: CATSRQVGVSSPLHF. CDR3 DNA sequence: TGTGCCACCAGCAGACAAGTCGGGGTATCTTCACCCCTCCACTTT.

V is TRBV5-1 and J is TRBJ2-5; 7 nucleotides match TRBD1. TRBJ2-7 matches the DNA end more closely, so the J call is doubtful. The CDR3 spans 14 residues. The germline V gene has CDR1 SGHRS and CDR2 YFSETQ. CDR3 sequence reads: CASSLGDSSYEQYF. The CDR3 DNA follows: TGCGCCAGCAGCTTGGGGGACAGCTCCTACGAGCAGTACTTC.

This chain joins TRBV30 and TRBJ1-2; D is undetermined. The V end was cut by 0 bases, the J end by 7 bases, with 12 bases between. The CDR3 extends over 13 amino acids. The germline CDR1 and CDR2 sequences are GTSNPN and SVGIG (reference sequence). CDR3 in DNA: TGTGCCTGGAGTGTATCCAGTTTGGTTGGCTACACCTTC. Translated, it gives CAWSVSSLVGYTF.

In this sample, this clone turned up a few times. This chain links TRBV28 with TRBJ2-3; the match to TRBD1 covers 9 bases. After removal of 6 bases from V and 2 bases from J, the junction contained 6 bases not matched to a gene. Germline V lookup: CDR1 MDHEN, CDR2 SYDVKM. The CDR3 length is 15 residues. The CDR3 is CASSLGTGHTDTQYF. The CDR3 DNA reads TGTGCCAGCAGCCTCGGGACAGGGCACACAGATACGCAGTATTTT.

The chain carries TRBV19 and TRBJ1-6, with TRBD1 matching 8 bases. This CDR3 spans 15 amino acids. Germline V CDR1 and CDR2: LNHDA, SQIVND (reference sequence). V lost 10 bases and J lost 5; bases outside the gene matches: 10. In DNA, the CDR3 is TGTGCCACCCGAGACAGGACAGGGAATAATTCACCCCTCCACTTT. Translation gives CATRDRTGNNSPLHF.

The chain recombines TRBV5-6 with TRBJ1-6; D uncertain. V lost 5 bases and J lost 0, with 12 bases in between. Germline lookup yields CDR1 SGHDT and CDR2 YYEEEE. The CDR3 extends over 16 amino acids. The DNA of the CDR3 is TGTGCCAGCAGACCGGGTACGGGCTCCTATAATTCACCCCTCCACTTT. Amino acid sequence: CASRPGTGSYNSPLHF.